A single sample gave rise to the 3 T cell receptor beta chains below, sequenced in a study of regulatory T cells in long-lasting Graves disease. Investigators prepared the TCR beta libraries by applying iRepertoire HTBI primers and Arm-PCR of CDR3 regions. TCRdb called the multiplex PCR reads again in MiXCR, with one record for every CDR3 protein. The repertoire holds around 500,000 distinct CDR3 sequences, with about a fifth as singletons. Noted time point: persistent/refractory GD, antithyroid drugs over 5 years with positive TRAb. Preparation of the TCR library used RNA extracted from PBMCs. This specimen consisted of peripheral blood mononuclear cells (PBMCs), obtained when the disease was refractory, from a patient treated with antithyroid drugs. These receptors were obtained from a female donor with Graves disease.

This clonotype has only a few counts. The genes are TRBV7-8 and TRBJ1-2; D might be TRBD1 (5 bases). V was clipped by 5 bases and J by 4 bases, with 23 bases between them. The germline V gene encodes CDR1 SGHVS and CDR2 FQNEAQ. The CDR3 contains 17 residues. As DNA, the CDR3 is TGTGCCAGCAGCCAAGACAGCCTTAACAAGACTTCCTATGGCTACACCTTC. Its translation: CASSQDSLNKTSYGYTF.

This clonotype was detected a few times. This rearrangement joins TRBV20-1 to TRBJ2-7; 7 positions agree with TRBD1. The CDR3 totals 12 residues. Germline V CDR1 and CDR2: DFQATT, SNEGSKA (reference sequence). V was clipped by 7 bases and J by 5 bases; unmatched bases: 8. The CDR3 region has the DNA TGCAGTGTGGACAGGAGTGGGCACGAGCAGTACTTC. This sequence encodes CSVDRSGHEQYF.

The table lists this clonotype with many counts. The rearrangement uses TRBV6-1 and TRBJ2-7; the D gene is possibly TRBD1 (5 bases). Trimming removed 5 bases from V and 1 base from J, with 12 bases in between. Germline V CDR1 and CDR2: MNHNS, SASEGT. The CDR3 runs 14 residues. The CDR3 loop is CASSQRGGSYEQYF. The CDR3, as DNA: TGTGCCAGCAGTCAAAGGGGTGGATCCTACGAGCAGTACTTC.